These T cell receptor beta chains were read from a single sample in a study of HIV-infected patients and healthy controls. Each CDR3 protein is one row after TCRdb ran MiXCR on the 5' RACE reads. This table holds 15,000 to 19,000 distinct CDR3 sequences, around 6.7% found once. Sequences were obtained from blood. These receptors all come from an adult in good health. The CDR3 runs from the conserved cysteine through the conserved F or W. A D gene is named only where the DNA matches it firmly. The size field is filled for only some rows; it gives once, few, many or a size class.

CDR3 DNA: TGTGCCAGCAATGTACAAGCCGGGGAGCTGTTTTTT; CDR3 protein: CASNVQAGELFF; V gene: TRBV28; J gene: TRBJ2-2; clone size: many; D gene: NA
CDR3 DNA: TGTGCCAGCAGTTACAATCCTTATAGCAATCAGCCCCAGCATTTT; CDR3 protein: CASSYNPYSNQPQHF; V gene: TRBV12-3/TRBV12-4; J gene: TRBJ1-5; clone size: medium-sized; D gene: NA
CDR3 DNA: TGTGCCAGCAGTCCTAGCGGGAGAACCTACGAGCAGTACTTC; CDR3 protein: CASSPSGRTYEQYF; V gene: TRBV27; J gene: TRBJ2-7; clone size: medium-sized; D gene: TRBD2
CDR3 DNA: TGCAGCGTCTCATCAGGGGGGAACACTGAAGCTTTCTTT; CDR3 protein: CSVSSGGNTEAFF; V gene: TRBV29-1; J gene: TRBJ1-1; clone size: medium-sized; D gene: TRBD1
CDR3 DNA: TGCGCCAGCAGCCAAGACGCAGGAAACACCGGGGAGCTGTTTTTT; CDR3 protein: CASSQDAGNTGELFF; V gene: TRBV4-3; J gene: TRBJ2-2; clone size: NA; D gene: NA
CDR3 DNA: TGTGCCAGCAGCTCCACTAGCGGCACAGATACGCAGTATTTT; CDR3 protein: CASSSTSGTDTQYF; V gene: TRBV7-9; J gene: TRBJ2-3; clone size: medium-sized; D gene: TRBD2
CDR3 DNA: TGCAGCGGATCCACCGGGACAGGGTTAGTCGAGCAGTACTTC; CDR3 protein: CSGSTGTGLVEQYF; V gene: TRBV29-1; J gene: TRBJ2-7; clone size: many; D gene: TRBD1
CDR3 DNA: TGTGCCAGCACCGGGAGGGGGGGCCATCTCAATGAGCAGTTCTTC; CDR3 protein: CASTGRGGHLNEQFF; V gene: TRBV6-2/TRBV6-3; J gene: TRBJ2-1; clone size: many; D gene: TRBD2
CDR3 DNA: TGCGCCAGCAGCTTGGAGGGACCTCCGGGGCAGCCCCAGCATTTT; CDR3 protein: CASSLEGPPGQPQHF; V gene: TRBV5-1; J gene: TRBJ1-5; clone size: medium-sized; D gene: NA
CDR3 DNA: TGCAGTGCTAGAGTTCGTTACCAGGGTGAGCAGTTCTTC; CDR3 protein: CSARVRYQGEQFF; V gene: TRBV20-1; J gene: TRBJ2-1; clone size: NA; D gene: NA
CDR3 DNA: TGCAGCGTTGGCGTAGCGGGAGTGAGTGGGGAGCTGTTTTTT; CDR3 protein: CSVGVAGVSGELFF; V gene: TRBV29-1; J gene: TRBJ2-2; clone size: many; D gene: TRBD2
CDR3 DNA: TGTGCCAGCAGCGTAGGTGCAGGGGGCGACTACGAGCAGTACTTC; CDR3 protein: CASSVGAGGDYEQYF; V gene: TRBV9; J gene: TRBJ2-7; clone size: NA; D gene: TRBD1
CDR3 DNA: TGTGCCAGCAGCTTAGTAGCGGGGGTCCAAGATACGCAGTATTTT; CDR3 protein: CASSLVAGVQDTQYF; V gene: TRBV7-2; J gene: TRBJ2-3; clone size: few; D gene: TRBD2
CDR3 DNA: TGTGCCAGCGGCCGGGACAGGGGCACAGATACGCAGTATTTT; CDR3 protein: CASGRDRGTDTQYF; V gene: TRBV11-2; J gene: TRBJ2-3; clone size: many; D gene: TRBD1
CDR3 DNA: TGCAGCGTGGGAGACAGGGCGAACACTGAAGCTTTCTTT; CDR3 protein: CSVGDRANTEAFF; V gene: TRBV29-1; J gene: TRBJ1-1; clone size: medium-sized; D gene: TRBD1
CDR3 DNA: TGCAGTGCTAGAGGACTAGCGGGGCCCACAGATACGCAGTATTTT; CDR3 protein: CSARGLAGPTDTQYF; V gene: TRBV20-1; J gene: TRBJ2-3; clone size: NA; D gene: TRBD2
CDR3 DNA: TGTGCCAGCAGTTACTCCGGGACTAGACTTTACAATGAGCAGTTCTTC; CDR3 protein: CASSYSGTRLYNEQFF; V gene: TRBV6-2/TRBV6-3; J gene: TRBJ2-1; clone size: medium-sized; D gene: TRBD2
CDR3 DNA: TGTGCCAGCGACAAGGGACAGGGCTACACTGAAGCTTTCTTT; CDR3 protein: CASDKGQGYTEAFF; V gene: TRBV6-2/TRBV6-3; J gene: TRBJ1-1; clone size: NA; D gene: TRBD1
CDR3 DNA: TGTGCCAGCAGCCCACGACAGGGATTGGGCTACGAGCAGTACTTC; CDR3 protein: CASSPRQGLGYEQYF; V gene: TRBV7-3; J gene: TRBJ2-7; clone size: many; D gene: TRBD1
CDR3 DNA: TGTGCCAGCAGACCATCGACGGGAGGAAGCAATCAGCCCCAGCATTTT; CDR3 protein: CASRPSTGGSNQPQHF; V gene: TRBV28; J gene: TRBJ1-5; clone size: many; D gene: NA
CDR3 DNA: TGTGCCAGCAGCCACGCGAGCGGGGAGCTGTTTTTT; CDR3 protein: CASSHASGELFF; V gene: TRBV3-1; J gene: TRBJ2-2; clone size: medium-sized; D gene: NA
CDR3 DNA: TGTGCCAGCGCAACCTCGGGACAGAGCTCCTACGAGCAGTACTTC; CDR3 protein: CASATSGQSSYEQYF; V gene: TRBV12-3/TRBV12-4; J gene: TRBJ2-7; clone size: many; D gene: TRBD1
CDR3 DNA: TGTGCCAGCAGCCACAATGGACGGAACTCTGGAAACACCATATATTTT; CDR3 protein: CASSHNGRNSGNTIYF; V gene: TRBV5-4; J gene: TRBJ1-3; clone size: many; D gene: NA
CDR3 DNA: TGTGCCAGCAGCAGAAGTTCCTACGAATTGCGCAATCAGCCCCAGCATTTT; CDR3 protein: CASSRSSYELRNQPQHF; V gene: TRBV5-8; J gene: TRBJ1-5; clone size: NA; D gene: NA
CDR3 DNA: TGTGCCAGCAGCCGAACCCAAGAGACCCAGTACTTC; CDR3 protein: CASSRTQETQYF; V gene: TRBV3-1; J gene: TRBJ2-5; clone size: medium-sized; D gene: NA
CDR3 DNA: TGTGCCTGGAGTAACCCCGGGACCGAGAACACCGGGGAGCTGTTTTTT; CDR3 protein: CAWSNPGTENTGELFF; V gene: TRBV30; J gene: TRBJ2-2; clone size: NA; D gene: NA
CDR3 DNA: TGTGCCAGCAGGGACAGCGGGAGGGCCCACAATGAGCAGTTCTTC; CDR3 protein: CASRDSGRAHNEQFF; V gene: TRBV6-2/TRBV6-3; J gene: TRBJ2-1; clone size: many; D gene: TRBD2
CDR3 DNA: TGTGCCAGCAGCTTGACAGATAACTACGTTGAGCAGTACTTC; CDR3 protein: CASSLTDNYVEQYF; V gene: TRBV7-8; J gene: TRBJ2-7; clone size: many; D gene: NA
CDR3 DNA: TGTGCCAGCAGCTTAGCCCAGGGGGCCTCATACAATGAGCAGTTCTTC; CDR3 protein: CASSLAQGASYNEQFF; V gene: TRBV7-6; J gene: TRBJ2-1; clone size: medium-sized; D gene: TRBD1
CDR3 DNA: TGTGCCAGCAGCTTTCGAGCGGCTAGCGGGAGAGGAGAGCAGTACTTC; CDR3 protein: CASSFRAASGRGEQYF; V gene: TRBV7-2; J gene: TRBJ2-7; clone size: many; D gene: TRBD2
CDR3 DNA: TGTGCCAGCACGCAACTAGCGGGAGGGCCCAATGAGCAGTTCTTC; CDR3 protein: CASTQLAGGPNEQFF; V gene: TRBV27; J gene: TRBJ2-1; clone size: many; D gene: TRBD2
CDR3 DNA: TGCGCCAGCAGCTTGGGCAGGGTGAACCAAGAGACCCAGTACTTC; CDR3 protein: CASSLGRVNQETQYF; V gene: TRBV5-1; J gene: TRBJ2-5; clone size: medium-sized; D gene: NA
CDR3 DNA: TGTGCCAGCAGTGTTCGTGGGACACTGACCTACGAGCAGTACTTC; CDR3 protein: CASSVRGTLTYEQYF; V gene: TRBV25-1; J gene: TRBJ2-7; clone size: NA; D gene: NA
CDR3 DNA: TGTGCCAGCAGGCGCGCAGAGACCCAGTACTTC; CDR3 protein: CASRRAETQYF; V gene: TRBV2; J gene: TRBJ2-5; clone size: many; D gene: NA
CDR3 DNA: TGTGCCAGCAGCTCCCAGGGTCCCGGGGAGCTGTTTTTT; CDR3 protein: CASSSQGPGELFF; V gene: TRBV7-9; J gene: TRBJ2-2; clone size: many; D gene: NA